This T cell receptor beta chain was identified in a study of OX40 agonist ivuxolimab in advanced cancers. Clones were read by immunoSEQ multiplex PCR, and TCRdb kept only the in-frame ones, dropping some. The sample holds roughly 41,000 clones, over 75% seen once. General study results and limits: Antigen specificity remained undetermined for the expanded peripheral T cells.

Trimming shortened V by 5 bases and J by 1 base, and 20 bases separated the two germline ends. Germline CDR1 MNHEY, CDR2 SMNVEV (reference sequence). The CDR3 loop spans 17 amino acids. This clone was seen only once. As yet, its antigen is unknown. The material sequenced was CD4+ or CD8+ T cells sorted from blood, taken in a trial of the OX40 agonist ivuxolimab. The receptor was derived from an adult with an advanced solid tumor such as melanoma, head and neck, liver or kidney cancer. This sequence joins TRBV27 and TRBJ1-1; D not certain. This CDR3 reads CASSHNIYRKGNTEAFF. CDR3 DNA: TGTGCCAGCAGTCATAATATCTACCGTAAGGGGAACACTGAAGCTTTCTTT.